The T cell receptor (beta chain) under discussion was sequenced for a study of shared clonotypes between healthy human individuals (TCRdb year 2020). Regarding the complete study: Two women and a few men aged 18 to 49 years were included in the cohort. Between about 0.9 and 10 billion PBMCs per donor were obtained by leukapheresis. Blood TCR repertoires of roughly 5 healthy adults were deeply sequenced to estimate repertoire size and the extent of clonotype sharing between individuals. To increase sequencing depth and limit assay-specific biases, different laboratories used diverse techniques to prepare libraries and sequence TCR repertoires. For each donor, CD4 naive and CD4 memory were each given three plates, CD8 naive was given two plates, and CD8 memory was given one plate. The research as a whole found: Roughly 5.2% of naive CD4, 3% to 4% of naive CD8, 2.3% of memory CD4, and around 0.42% of memory CD8 clonotypes were shared across several donors. Estimated clonotype richness was generally larger for naive than for memory subsets. Sampling was limited to blood, and TCR repertoires in tissue likely differ from TCR repertoires in blood. Pairwise subsampling indicated that sequencing depth was expected to affect the degree of clonotype sharing among donors. Compared with non-shared clonotypes, clonotypes shared by all four sorted-subset donors had higher generation probabilities. Because the study included a small number of donors, the genetic and exposure-history diversity represented was limited. Even with the large sequencing depth, rarefaction of the sorted-subset datasets indicated that sequencing was incomplete.

Donors were healthy HIV-negative adults with no recently reported acute infections or vaccinations. Every donor was a Caucasian adult living in Nashville, Tennessee, USA. CD4+ T cells were enriched by magnetic negative selection, after which naive cells were positively selected on CD45RA and the negative fraction was taken as the memory subset. After blood collection by leukapheresis, PBMCs were isolated using Ficoll-Histopaque density gradient centrifugation and then cryopreserved in the vapor phase of liquid nitrogen. Purity and quantity of every magnetically sorted T cell population were checked by analytical flow cytometry. Genomic DNA was isolated from every sorted fraction and measured by UV absorbance on a Nanodrop 2000c. Using the deep immunoSEQ assay, TCR CDR3 regions were amplified from genomic DNA by multiplex PCR. Genomic DNA extracted from each cell subset was distributed evenly over all wells of several immunoSEQ 96-well plates, and each plate served as one replicate. Each replicate PCR for sorted subsets received around 200 ng genomic DNA, equal to roughly 30,000 T cell genomes. Purified libraries were quantified with a Qubit 3.0 fluorometer, sized on a Bioanalyzer 2100, and re-quantified with the KAPA Library Quantification kit. Every immunoSEQ 96-well plate was sequenced on a dedicated single-read 150-cycle Illumina NextSeq 550 flow cell. As for the original processing: Because the immunoSEQ output held only junctional sequences and lacked quality scores, the filtering could not match the filtering applied to full-length reads. To assign V/J genes and CDR3, sequences were annotated using PyIR, a Python wrapper for IgBLAST v1.9, with IMGT germline references. Reads with weak V/J assignments (E-value above 1e-6), missing CDR3, stop codons, out-of-frame junctions, or ambiguous translated residues were removed. V3J clonotypes were defined as sequences sharing an identical inferred V gene, J gene, and CDR3 amino acid sequence. The percentage overlap between two repertoires was calculated by dividing the number of shared unique clonotypes by the size of the smaller repertoire. Three approaches were used to assess repertoire richness: RTK rarefaction, the Chao1 estimator, and Recon v2.1 estimates of unobserved clonotypes. Generation probabilities for all TCRbeta clonotypes obtained by the gDNA method from a handful of donors were computed using OLGA. TCRdb stores this immuneACCESS table with in-frame sequences only. Part of the clones is absent; in the studies checked, under half of the shortfall reflects unresolved V genes, and no reason is known for the rest. For V, J and clone size, that table is used; D and trimming come from the DNA. A total of 1,400,000 or so clones appear in this sample, around 98.5% of them only once. The top ten clonotypes cover about 0.35% of the sample.

Trimming takes 5 bases from V and 1 base from J, and the germline ends sit 8 bases apart. Looking up the germline V gene (reference sequence) yields CDR1 GTSNPN and CDR2 SVGIG. The CDR3 measures 12 amino acids from cysteine to phenylalanine. Only the CDR3 part of the read is kept: 36 bases, read in frame from the first base. As to this clone: Its antigen remains unidentified. Within one base of it there is no much larger clone, and no base qualities were kept.

The sequence links TRBV30 to TRBJ1-1; the D gene cannot be resolved reliably. Sequenced material: naive CD4+ T cells sorted from blood. The intended sense of this specimen's cell subset or site label: CD45RA+ positively selected. The TCR originated in a man aged 30 to 45 in good health. In nucleotides, the sequence is TGTGCCTGGCTATACGCGAACACTGAAGCTTTCTTT. Its coded protein is CAWLYANTEAFF. This CDR3, with the reference TRBV30 and TRBJ1-1 proteins standing in past its ends, gives the full variable domain SQTIHQWPATLVQPVGSPLSLECTVEGTSNPNLYWYRQAAGRGLQLLFYSVGIGQISSEVPQNLSASRPQDRQFILSSKKLLLSDSGFYLCAWLYANTEAFFGQGTRLTVV.